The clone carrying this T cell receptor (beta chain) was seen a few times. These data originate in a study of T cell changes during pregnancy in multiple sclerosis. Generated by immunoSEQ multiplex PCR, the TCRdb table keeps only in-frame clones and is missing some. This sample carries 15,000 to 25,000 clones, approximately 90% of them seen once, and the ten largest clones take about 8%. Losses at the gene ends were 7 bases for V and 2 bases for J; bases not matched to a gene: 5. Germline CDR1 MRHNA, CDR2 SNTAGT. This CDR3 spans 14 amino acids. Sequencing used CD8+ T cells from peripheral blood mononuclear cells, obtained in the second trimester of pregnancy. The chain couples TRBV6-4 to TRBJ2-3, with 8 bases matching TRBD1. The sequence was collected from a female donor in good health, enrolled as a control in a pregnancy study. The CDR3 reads CASKGQEVTDTQYF. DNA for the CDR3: TGTGCCAGCAAGGGACAGGAGGTCACAGATACGCAGTATTTT.